Presented here are 25 T cell receptor beta chains from one specimen sequenced in a study of CD8+ T cells in alopecia areata. RNA extraction and reverse transcription yielded cDNA as sequencing template. The protocol was immunoSEQ multiplex PCR, while the TCRdb copy is restricted to in-frame clones and leaves out a portion. The repertoire consists of some 110,000 clones, none detected only once. Sequenced material: lesional skin. These receptors all come from a C3H/HeJ mouse with alopecia areata. Mouse strain MHC haplotype: H2-k.

With regard to this clone: Gene names are mouse gene names. The sequence runs out 4 residues before the end of the CDR3; the remainder is reconstructed from the germline J gene. V gene TRBV1 combines with J gene TRBJ2-1; weak D call: TRBD1 (7 bases). Trimming took off 0 bases at V and 6 bases at J, with 15 bases between the two ends. Germline loops: CDR1 NSQYPW, CDR2 LRSPGD (reference sequence). CDR3 length: 16 residues. CDR3 bases read: TGCACCTGCAGTGCAGATGTGAAGGGGGCGCGTGCT. It specifies CTCSADVKGARA. The whole CDR3 is CTCSADVKGARAEQFF.

This clone came up a few times. Mouse gene names and germline throughout. The CDR3 end lies 4 residues beyond the end of the read and is filled in from the germline J gene. The V gene is TRBV13-3, the J gene TRBJ2-1; 7 bases line up with TRBD2. The CDR3 contains 15 residues. V lost 4 bases to trimming and J lost 0 bases; unmatched junction nucleotides: 4. Germline CDR1 is NNHDY and CDR2 is SYVADS. The CDR3 DNA, read in part, is TGTGCCAGCAGTCCTGACTGGGCTAACTATGCT. Translating it yields CASSPDWANYA. The whole CDR3 region reads CASSPDWANYAEQFF.

Regarding this clone: Gene labels here are mouse ones. The read halts 4 residues ahead of the CDR3 end, with the missing end drawn from the germline J gene. The chain employs TRBV5 and TRBJ2-4; 7 nucleotides agree with TRBD2. Per germline, CDR1 LGHNA and CDR2 YNLKQL (reference sequence). The J segment lost 0 bases and the V segment lost 3 bases, leaving 3 bases of the junction unmatched. This CDR3 comprises 15 residues. CDR3 in amino acids: CASSHHWGSQNTLYF. The CDR3 bases that were read are TGTGCCAGCAGCCACCACTGGGGAAGTCAAAAC.

This clone occurred many times. Gene names refer to mouse genes. The read finishes 4 residues shy of the CDR3 end, and the germline J gene is used to complete it. The V call is TRBV13-3, the J call TRBJ2-1; TRBD2 matches at 8 bases. This CDR3 has 15 amino acids. The trim removed 5 bases at V and 1 base at J, leaving 5 bases unmatched. Per the germline V gene, CDR1 is NNHDY and CDR2 is SYVADS. The CDR3 DNA, read in part, is TGTGCCAGCAGCCCTCGGACTGGGAACTATGCT. Its translation is CASSPRTGNYA. The full-length CDR3 reads as CASSPRTGNYAEQFF.

This clone was counted only a few times. These gene names are mouse names. CDR3 residues: CTCSADLPGGHYEQYF. CDR3 DNA (partial): TGCACCTGCAGTGCAGATCTGCCTGGGGGGCACTAT. The chain has TRBV1 and TRBJ2-7, with 8 positions matching TRBD2. The CDR3 goes on 4 residues after the read ends, and that part is filled in from the germline J gene. Germline-derived CDR1 and CDR2 are NSQYPW and LRSPGD (reference sequence). The CDR3 spans 16 residues. Trimming removed 0 bases from V and 3 bases from J; junction bases left unmatched: 7.

Notes on this clone: The gene names given are mouse names. With the read ending 4 residues before the CDR3 end, the germline J gene is used to fill in that end. The chain recombines TRBV19 with TRBJ1-4, with TRBD1 as a possible D gene (6 bases). Per the germline V gene, CDR1 is FNHDT and CDR2 is SITEND (reference sequence). This CDR3 is 15 amino acids long. Trimming removed 2 bases at V and 0 bases at J, with 8 bases between. The part of the CDR3 DNA that was read is TGTGCCAGCAGTATCACAGGGATTTCCAACGAA. Translated, it gives CASSITGISNE. The entire CDR3 protein is CASSITGISNERLFF.

This clone showed up just a few times. Gene names and germline refer to mouse. The read ends 4 residues early relative to the CDR3; the germline J gene fills the gap. The gene calls are TRBV13-3 and TRBJ1-1, with TRBD1 matching over 8 bases. This CDR3 is 13 amino acids long. Germline CDR1 and CDR2: NNHDY and SYVADS. Germline trimming cut 7 bases from V and 3 bases from J; bases unmatched to any gene: 5. The part of the CDR3 DNA that was read is TGTGCCAGCCGGACAGGGAGGGACACA. Translation gives CASRTGRDT. The complete CDR3 protein is CASRTGRDTEVFF.

In its sample, this clone was seen a few times. Genes and germline are mouse. The DNA ends 4 residues before the CDR3 does, and the rest of the CDR3 is filled in from the germline J gene. The V call is TRBV13-3, the J call TRBJ2-5; the match to TRBD1 covers 8 bases. The CDR3 is 15 amino acids. Germline V CDR1 and CDR2: NNHDY, SYVADS. This chain's CDR3 is CASSDKGRGPDTQYF. The sequenced part of the CDR3 DNA is TGTGCCAGCAGTGATAAGGGCAGGGGGCCAGAC. Based on the CDR3 plus reference TRBV13-3 and TRBJ2-5, the full variable domain is EAAVTQSPRSKVAVTGGKVTLSCHQTNNHDYMYWYRQDTGHGLRLIHYSYVADSTEKGDIPDGYKASRPSQENFSLILELASLSQTAVYFCASSDKGRGPDTQYFGPGTRLLVL.

About this clone: The gene names here belong to mouse. The read stops 4 residues short of the end of the CDR3; the missing end is completed from the germline J gene. The chain employs TRBV19 and TRBJ2-4, with D hard to call. This CDR3 is 13 amino acids long. Germline V gene data show CDR1 as FNHDT and CDR2 as SITEND (reference sequence). CDR3 amino acids: CASSIDTENTLYF. The CDR3 DNA, read in part, is TGTGCCAGCAGTATAGACACAGAAAAC.

This clone was seen at least ten times. Gene names denote mouse genes. From the germline J gene comes the end of the CDR3, since the read stops 4 residues before it. The rearrangement uses TRBV19 and TRBJ2-7; 12 positions agree with TRBD2. The germline V gene has CDR1 FNHDT and CDR2 SITEND (reference sequence). The CDR3 spans 15 residues. The CDR3 bases that were read are TGTGCCAGCAGTATAACCGGGACTGGGGGGTAT. This encodes CASSITGTGGY. Given in full, the CDR3 is CASSITGTGGYEQYF.

Points on this clone: The genes and germline here are from mouse. The read halts 4 residues ahead of the CDR3 end, with the missing end drawn from the germline J gene. The V and J genes are TRBV17 and TRBJ2-1; 10 bases map to TRBD1. V shed 0 bases and J 4 bases; nucleotides not matched to a gene: 3. This CDR3 spans 16 amino acids. Germline V gene sequence: CDR1 MNHDT, CDR2 YYDKIL. The part of the CDR3 DNA that was read is TGTGCTAGCAGTAGAGATCTGGACAGGGGGTATGCT. Protein: CASSRDLDRGYA. The full CDR3 sequence reads CASSRDLDRGYAEQFF.

This clone has a handful of counts. The gene names here belong to mouse. Read data end 4 residues before the CDR3 end; the end is taken from the germline J gene. J is TRBJ2-2 and V is TRBV13-3, with D possibly matching TRBD2 (5 bases). This CDR3 comprises 16 residues. The germline V gene encodes CDR1 NNHDY and CDR2 SYVADS. Between the trimmed V and J ends, which lost 0 bases and 0 bases, there was a span of 9 bases. The DNA read from the CDR3 is TGTGCCAGCAGTGATGGTGGGGAGGCAAACACCGGG. This gives the protein CASSDGGEANTG. The CDR3 in full is CASSDGGEANTGQLYF. The full variable domain, its missing parts supplied by reference TRBV13-3 and TRBJ2-2, is EAAVTQSPRSKVAVTGGKVTLSCHQTNNHDYMYWYRQDTGHGLRLIHYSYVADSTEKGDIPDGYKASRPSQENFSLILELASLSQTAVYFCASSDGGEANTGQLYFGEGSKLTVL.

This clone was recorded a few times. Any gene name here is a mouse gene name. Read sequence stops 4 residues before the CDR3 end, and the germline J gene provides the missing end. This chain uses TRBV13-2 with TRBJ1-4; TRBD1 aligns across 10 bases. Per germline, CDR1 NNHNN and CDR2 SYGAGS (reference sequence). This CDR3 contains 14 residues. Partial CDR3 DNA: TGTGCCAGCGGTGAGGGACAGGGGAGCGAA. Translated, it gives CASGEGQGSE. The whole CDR3 sequence is CASGEGQGSERLFF.

The table lists this clone with a few counts. Genes and germline are mouse. Read coverage stops 4 residues before the CDR3 terminus; the germline J gene supplies the remainder. The J gene is TRBJ2-5, the V gene TRBV14; tentative D call: TRBD1 (6 bases). The CDR3 covers 14 residues. Trimming shortened V by 5 bases and J by 2 bases, and 12 bases separated the two germline ends. Germline lookup yields CDR1 SGHDT and CDR2 FRDEAV. Incomplete CDR3 DNA: TGTGCCAGCAGCCCGGGACAAACCCAAGAC. Its protein is CASSPGQTQD. The entire CDR3 protein reads CASSPGQTQDTQYF.

With regard to this clone: The protein given in TCRdb and the translation of the DNA differ at residue 12, and the sequence presented here derives from the DNA. Mouse germline and gene names are used. The read stops 3 residues short of the end of the CDR3; the missing end is completed from the germline J gene. The rearrangement joins TRBV1 to TRBJ1-3; D possibly corresponds to TRBD1 (5 bases). There are 15 residues in the CDR3. With 5 bases removed from V and 0 bases from J, the gap between germline ends came to 11 bases. The germline V gene encodes CDR1 NSQYPW and CDR2 LRSPGD (reference sequence). The CDR3 here is CTCSLDRFSGNTLYF. Incomplete CDR3 DNA: TGCACCTGCAGTCTTGACAGATTTTCTGGAAATACG.

For this clone: Each gene name is a mouse one. The read comes to an end 4 residues before the CDR3 does, leaving the germline J gene to fill in the end. The V gene is TRBV13-3, the J gene TRBJ1-1, with D unresolved. Germline CDR1 NNHDY, CDR2 SYVADS. The ends were cut back, 9 bases at V and 1 base at J, with 7 bases in the middle. The length of the CDR3 is 11 residues. The CDR3 bases that were read are TGTGCCATCAAAGGAAACACA. This encodes CAIKGNT. The full-length CDR3 reads as CAIKGNTEVFF.

The sample holds many counts of this clone. At residue 9, the TCRdb protein departs from the DNA translation, so the protein shown here was derived from the DNA itself. Mouse gene names and germline throughout. The read ends 3 residues early relative to the CDR3; the germline J gene fills the gap. The J gene is TRBJ1-6, the V gene TRBV13-3; tentative D call: TRBD1 (5 bases). TRBJ1-6 is an open reading frame whose function is uncertain. CDR1 is NNHDY and CDR2 is SYVADS in the germline V gene. Trimming took off 4 bases at V and 8 bases at J, with 7 bases between the two ends. The CDR3 runs to 12 residues. CDR3 region: CASSLQDSPLYF. The covered CDR3 bases are TGTGCCAGCAGTCTACAGGATTCGCCC.

Only a few counts were recorded for this clone. All gene names here are mouse names. The sequence runs out 4 residues before the end of the CDR3; the remainder is reconstructed from the germline J gene. V is TRBV19 and J is TRBJ1-1; D not certain. The CDR3 runs 12 residues. Germline assignment: CDR1 FNHDT and CDR2 SITEND (reference sequence). The CDR3 is CASSLTPAEVFF. Incomplete CDR3 DNA: TGTGCCAGCAGTTTAACCCCTGCA.

Remarks on this clone: Genes here carry mouse names. The read ends 4 residues early relative to the CDR3; the germline J gene fills the gap. The chain recombines TRBV19 with TRBJ2-5, with D possibly being TRBD1 (5 bases). Germline CDR1 and CDR2: FNHDT and SITEND (reference sequence). Trimming shortened V by 5 bases and J by 0 bases, and 10 bases separated the two germline ends. This CDR3 has 14 residues. CDR3: CASSRTLNQDTQYF. The sequenced part of the CDR3 DNA is TGTGCCAGCAGCAGGACACTTAACCAAGAC.

In the case of this clone: The gene symbols are mouse symbols. Read data end 4 residues before the CDR3 end; the end is taken from the germline J gene. V usage is TRBV17 and J usage is TRBJ2-5, with 9 bases that match TRBD2. V was pared by 5 bases and J by 0 bases, with 6 bases of the junction left unmatched. The CDR3 contains 16 residues. Germline V gene lookup returns CDR1 MNHDT and CDR2 YYDKIL. Partial CDR3 DNA: TGTGCTAGCAGTTCGGACTGGGGCCGGAACCAAGAC. This gives the protein CASSSDWGRNQD. The entire CDR3 sequence reads CASSSDWGRNQDTQYF.

This clone was observed a handful of times. Gene names are the mouse ones. The CDR3 bases that were read are TGTGCCAGCAGAAACTGGGGGGATAGAGAC. Protein: CASRNWGDRD. The full CDR3 protein is CASRNWGDRDTQYF. V usage is TRBV19 and J usage is TRBJ2-5; 9 bases line up with TRBD2. The read ends 4 residues shy of where the CDR3 ends; the end is completed using the germline J gene. Germline CDR1 is FNHDT and CDR2 is SITEND (reference sequence). This CDR3 contains 14 residues.

Concerning this clone itself: The gene names here belong to mouse. With the read ending 4 residues before the CDR3 end, the germline J gene is used to fill in that end. V gene TRBV13-1 combines with J gene TRBJ2-1; 8 bases agree with TRBD2. Unmatched junction bases numbered 3, after V lost 1 base and J lost 6 bases. The CDR3 has 14 amino acids. Germline values: CDR1 NSHNY, CDR2 SYGAGN. The CDR3 region is CASSDRLGGAEQFF. CDR3 DNA (partial): TGTGCCAGCAGTGATCGGCTGGGGGGTGCT.

To note about this clone: Gene names are the mouse ones. The read stops 4 residues short of the end of the CDR3; the missing end is completed from the germline J gene. The chain combines TRBV13-3 with TRBJ2-2; D is possibly TRBD1 (5 bases). This CDR3 spans 15 amino acids. V lost 3 bases and J lost 2, with 11 bases in between. Germline lookup yields CDR1 NNHDY and CDR2 SYVADS. The CDR3 reads CASSGQKINTGQLYF. Incomplete CDR3 DNA: TGTGCCAGCAGTGGACAGAAAATTAACACCGGG.

As regards this clone: Gene names refer to mouse genes. Coverage ceases 4 residues before the CDR3 finishes, and the germline J gene fills in the end. The gene calls are TRBV13-2 and TRBJ2-5, with 9 nucleotides matching TRBD2. This CDR3 comprises 15 residues. V lost 3 bases to trimming and J lost 0 bases; unmatched junction nucleotides: 2. CDR1 and CDR2 (germline): NNHNN, SYGAGS (reference sequence). The CDR3 loop reads CASGGTGVNQDTQYF. The CDR3 DNA, read in part, is TGTGCCAGCGGTGGGACTGGGGTTAACCAAGAC.

Concerning this clone itself: The gene symbols are mouse symbols. From the germline J gene comes the end of the CDR3, since the read stops 4 residues before it. The rearrangement joins TRBV1 to TRBJ2-2; TRBD2 matches at 12 bases. Trimming removed 3 bases from V and 6 bases from J; junction bases left unmatched: 5. CDR1 is NSQYPW, CDR2 LRSPGD, per germline (reference sequence). This CDR3 contains 16 residues. CDR3: CTCSAETGGAPGQLYF. CDR3 bases read: TGCACCTGCAGTGCGGAGACTGGGGGGGCGCCCGGG.